The subject of this entry is one T cell receptor (beta chain). What it binds is unknown. The PCR employed 60 Vbeta primers together with 13 Jbeta primers. Only in-frame clones appear in the TCRdb table, and some are missing; sequencing was by immunoSEQ multiplex PCR. The sample includes about 160,000 clones, around 74% of them seen just once. Germline CDR1 and CDR2: LGHNA and YNFKEQ. Trimming took off 0 bases at V and 8 bases at J, with 13 bases between the two ends. The CDR3 consists of 15 residues. The sample originates from a study of cytomegalovirus exposure and HLA in healthy donors. Broader study findings: 150 or so TCR beta chains were listed as cytomegalovirus-associated.

The TCR originated in a female donor in good health and CMV-seronegative. V gene TRBV4-2 combines with J gene TRBJ1-4, with no clear D. Sequenced sample: PBMCs. The CDR3 sequence: CASSQDLRVREKLFF. CDR3 sequence (DNA): TGTGCCAGCAGCCAAGATTTGAGGGTTAGGGAAAAACTGTTTTTT.